Below, 24 T cell receptor beta chains from the same sample are listed, as sequenced in a study of naive and memory T cell subsets. Both TRBC1 and TRBC2 were covered by a beta constant-region primer of two equimolar oligonucleotides. TCRdb independently ran MiXCR on the UMI-ligation and nested PCR reads; one entry per CDR3 protein. This table holds 130,000 to 150,000 distinct CDR3 sequences, approximately 15% found once. The material sequenced was naive CD4+ T cells from blood. These receptors were obtained from a human donor in good health.

This clonotype was picked up a small number of times. The chain employs TRBV20-1 and TRBJ2-3; 9 positions match TRBD2. Per the germline V gene, CDR1 is DFQATT and CDR2 is SNEGSKA (reference sequence). Trimming at V came to 0 bases and at J to 4 bases, leaving 14 bases not matched to a gene. The CDR3 contains 18 residues. Written as DNA, the CDR3 is TGCAGTGCTAGAGATCTTTTCGGTCTCCTAGCGGGACCAGATACGCAGTATTTT. As protein: CSARDLFGLLAGPDTQYF.

This clonotype has only a few counts. The rearrangement joins TRBV27 to TRBJ2-1; D unclear. Per the germline V gene, CDR1 is MNHEY and CDR2 is SMNVEV (reference sequence). The CDR3 runs 14 residues. With 3 bases removed from V and 0 bases from J, the gap between germline ends came to 6 bases. The chain's CDR3 is CASSFMDSYNEQFF. The CDR3 region has the DNA TGTGCCAGCAGTTTTATGGACTCCTACAATGAGCAGTTCTTC.

The chain uses TRBV7-9 and TRBJ2-3; TRBD2 matches at 11 bases. The CDR3 extends over 16 amino acids. Trimming at V came to 4 bases and at J to 1 base, leaving 4 bases not matched to a gene. CDR1 is SEHNR and CDR2 is FQNEAQ in the germline V gene (reference sequence). The CDR3 region is CASSSLSGRGTDTQYF. DNA of the CDR3: TGTGCCAGCAGCTCCCTTAGCGGGAGGGGCACAGATACGCAGTATTTT.

The chain joins TRBV29-1 to TRBJ2-1, with D maybe TRBD2 (6 bases). Germline V lookup: CDR1 SQVTM, CDR2 ANQGSEA. The ends were cut back, 5 bases at V and 6 bases at J, with 32 bases in the middle. The CDR3 runs to 19 residues. Here the CDR3 DNA reads TGCAGCGTTCAGAAGCAGACCCTTCCCGGGACTCTGCCCCCCAATGAGCAGTTCTTC. Amino acid sequence: CSVQKQTLPGTLPPNEQFF.

V gene TRBV7-9 combines with J gene TRBJ2-2, with D possibly TRBD2 on 5 matching bases. Germline-derived CDR1 and CDR2 are SEHNR and FQNEAQ (reference sequence). The CDR3 covers 15 residues. V lost 2 bases and J 6 bases, leaving 13 bases between the germline ends. The CDR3 here is CASSLFTRGPGELFF. CDR3 sequence (DNA): TGTGCCAGCAGCTTATTCACGCGAGGGCCCGGGGAGCTGTTTTTT.

This clonotype was seen a few times. This chain connects TRBV10-3 to TRBJ2-5; 11 nucleotides line up with TRBD2. Germline CDR1 is ENHRY and CDR2 is SYGVKD. V shed 4 bases and J 3 bases; nucleotides not matched to a gene: 1. The CDR3 has 14 amino acids. This CDR3 reads CAISATSGKETQYF. CDR3 DNA sequence: TGTGCCATCAGTGCGACTAGCGGGAAAGAGACCCAGTACTTC.

This clonotype was found a few times. V is TRBV5-1 and J is TRBJ2-3; D gene uncertain. Germline V lookup: CDR1 SGHRS, CDR2 YFSETQ. The CDR3 consists of 12 residues. V lost 4 bases and J lost 2, with 5 bases in between. The CDR3 DNA sequence: TGCGCCAGCAGCCCGGACACAGATACGCAGTATTTT. Translated: CASSPDTDTQYF.

As concerns this clonotype: One end of the junction is discordant with germline, which a read error may explain. The chain combines TRBV9 with TRBJ2-5; possibly TRBD1 for D (7 bases). The CDR3 covers 15 residues. Germline V lookup: CDR1 SGDLS, CDR2 YYNGEE. The CDR3 sequence: CASSVDRGGVETKYF. CDR3 bases: TGTGCCAGCAGCGTAGACAGGGGAGGTGTGGAGACCAAGTACTTC. Variable domain in full (rest from reference TRBV9 and TRBJ2-5): DSGVTQTPKHLITATGQRVTLRCSPRSGDLSVYWYQQSLDQGLQFLIQYYNGEERAKGNILERFSAQQFPDLHSELNLSSLELGDSALYFCASSVDRGGVETKYFGPGTRLLVL.

The gene calls are TRBV24-1 and TRBJ2-1; the D gene is possibly TRBD1 (6 bases). Deletions cut 2 bases from V and 9 bases from J, with 13 bases between. Germline V CDR1 and CDR2: KGHDR, SFDVKD. The CDR3 runs 14 residues. CDR3 nucleotide sequence: TGTGCCACCAGTGATTCCACAGGGATCCGTGAGCAGTTCTTC. Translated: CATSDSTGIREQFF.

A few counts support this clonotype. The chain combines TRBV12-3 or TRBV12-4 with TRBJ1-4; D perhaps matches TRBD1 (6 bases). This CDR3 contains 15 residues. Trimming pared 6 bases from V and 5 bases from J, leaving 16 bases between. The chain's CDR3 is CASSGGSRGNEKLFF. As DNA, the CDR3 is TGTGCCAGCAGCGGTGGTAGCAGGGGAAATGAAAAACTGTTTTTT.

The chain employs TRBV6-5 and TRBJ1-6; tentative D call: TRBD1 (5 bases). This CDR3 has 17 amino acids. The V gene's germline CDR1 is MNHEY and CDR2 SVGAGI. V lost 3 bases and J 0 bases, leaving 12 bases between the germline ends. This CDR3 reads CASSYGTYSSYNSPLHF. The CDR3 DNA sequence: TGTGCCAGCAGTTATGGGACGTACAGCTCCTATAATTCACCCCTCCACTTT.

V usage is TRBV20-1 and J usage is TRBJ2-1, with 8 nucleotides matching TRBD2. CDR3 length: 14 residues. The trim removed 7 bases at V and 4 bases at J, leaving 9 bases unmatched. Germline V gene data show CDR1 as DFQATT and CDR2 as SNEGSKA (reference sequence). The CDR3, as DNA: TGCAGTGGATTAGCGGGACCATCTTACAATGAGCAGTTCTTC. This encodes CSGLAGPSYNEQFF.

This clonotype was recorded a few times. The J gene is TRBJ2-3, the V gene TRBV20-1; TRBD2 matches 10 bases. The J segment lost 0 bases and the V segment lost 5 bases, leaving 11 bases of the junction unmatched. The germline gives CDR1 DFQATT, CDR2 SNEGSKA (reference sequence). There are 17 residues in the CDR3. CDR3 sequence (DNA): TGCAGTGCTCGGAAAAGCGGGAGGGCCTCGAGCACAGATACGCAGTATTTT. Translated, it gives CSARKSGRASSTDTQYF.

The V and J genes are TRBV9 and TRBJ2-2; no definite D call. Germline V gene sequence: CDR1 SGDLS, CDR2 YYNGEE. This CDR3 region has 13 residues. V lost 6 bases and J 4 bases, leaving 10 bases between the germline ends. CDR3 nucleotide sequence: TGTGCCAGCAATGCATACGGCACCGGGGAGCTGTTTTTT. It specifies CASNAYGTGELFF.

This clonotype has a handful of counts. This chain joins TRBV9 and TRBJ2-7, with 13 bases that match TRBD2. This CDR3 is 17 amino acids long. Trimming took 4 bases from V and 2 from J; bases not matched to a gene: 9. Germline assignment: CDR1 SGDLS and CDR2 YYNGEE. The DNA of the CDR3 is TGTGCCAGCAGCCCTATTCCCGGGACTAGCGGGACCTACGAGCAGTACTTC. It is translated as CASSPIPGTSGTYEQYF.

There are many counts of this clonotype. The chain combines TRBV5-1 with TRBJ2-3; TRBD2 is a possible D gene (6 bases). This CDR3 is built from 16 residues. CDR1 is SGHRS, CDR2 YFSETQ, per germline. V dropped 0 bases and J dropped 3 bases, with 14 bases sitting between them. The CDR3 reads CASSLAQAGSTDTQYF. The CDR3 bases are TGCGCCAGCAGCTTGGCACAGGCGGGGTCGACAGATACGCAGTATTTT.

This clonotype was seen a handful of times. The chain is built from TRBV14 and TRBJ2-5, with 7 bases matching TRBD1. The length of the CDR3 is 16 residues. The V gene's germline CDR1 is SGHDN and CDR2 FVKESK. Trimming removed 0 bases from V and 5 bases from J; junction bases left unmatched: 9. Here the CDR3 reads CASSQDGQGVRETQYF. CDR3 nucleotide sequence: TGTGCCAGCAGCCAAGATGGGCAGGGGGTTCGGGAGACCCAGTACTTC.

This clonotype was detected only a few times. The chain combines TRBV4-1 with TRBJ2-7, with D possibly being TRBD1 or TRBD2 (5 bases each). From germline, CDR1 is MGHRA and CDR2 YSYEKL. CDR3 length: 17 residues. V was trimmed by 0 bases and J by 3 bases, leaving 18 bases between them. The CDR3 DNA reads as TGCGCCAGCAGCCAAGATCCCTCGGGGACGGCGAGCTACGAGCAGTACTTC. The encoded protein is CASSQDPSGTASYEQYF.

This clonotype was counted only a few times. The CDR3 nucleotides read TGTGCCAGCGCGTTAGGGACTAGCGTTATTCAAGAGACCCAGTACTTC. Protein sequence: CASALGTSVIQETQYF. V usage is TRBV5-4 and J usage is TRBJ2-5, with TRBD2 identical over 10 bases. V lost 7 bases and J lost 2; bases outside the gene matches: 11. CDR1 is SGHNT and CDR2 is YYREEE in the germline V gene (reference sequence). The length of the CDR3 is 16 residues.

The chain links TRBV20-1 to TRBJ2-3; D might be TRBD1 or TRBD2, each matching 5 bases. CDR1 and CDR2 (germline): DFQATT, SNEGSKA (reference sequence). The V and J ends lost 5 bases and 0 bases respectively, with 9 bases between them. This CDR3 is 13 amino acids long. CDR3 in amino acids: CSAGDGSTDTQYF. CDR3 in DNA: TGCAGTGCTGGGGACGGAAGCACAGATACGCAGTATTTT.

The chain is built from TRBV25-1 and TRBJ1-5; D is perhaps TRBD1 (6 bases). V dropped 5 bases and J dropped 1 base, with 12 bases sitting between them. Germline V gives CDR1 MGHDK, CDR2 SYGVNS. The CDR3 is made up of 15 amino acids. This chain's CDR3 is CASSPAGHSNQPQHF. CDR3 in DNA: TGTGCCAGCAGTCCTGCGGGACACAGCAATCAGCCCCAGCATTTT.

This clonotype was detected only a few times. The J gene is TRBJ1-1, the V gene TRBV6-5; D remains ambiguous. Per the germline V gene, CDR1 is MNHEY and CDR2 is SVGAGI. The CDR3 contains 12 residues. V was shortened by 6 bases and J by 3 bases, with 8 bases between the two germline ends. The CDR3 region has the DNA TGTGCCAGCAGCCGACCAGACACTGAAGCTTTCTTT. This encodes CASSRPDTEAFF.

The V and J genes are TRBV13 and TRBJ2-5; D might be TRBD1 (5 bases). The CDR3 is 15 amino acids. Germline V gene lookup returns CDR1 PRHDT and CDR2 FYEKMQ (reference sequence). Trimming cost V 0 bases and J 5 bases, with 13 bases left between them. CDR3 nucleotide sequence: TGTGCCAGCAGCTTAGGTAGCAGGGTAGGCGAGACCCAGTACTTC. As protein: CASSLGSRVGETQYF.

This clonotype showed up just a few times. The genes are TRBV13 and TRBJ2-4; TRBD2 matches at 11 bases. The CDR3 covers 16 residues. The germline V gene has CDR1 PRHDT and CDR2 FYEKMQ (reference sequence). The V gene end was trimmed by 3 bases and the J gene end by 1 base; junction bases not matched to a gene: 2. For the CDR3, the DNA is TGTGCCAGCAGCTTTAGCGGGAGGGCTGCCAAAAACATTCAGTACTTC. The encoded protein is CASSFSGRAAKNIQYF.